The 11 T cell receptor beta chains reported below all come from one sample, sequenced in a study of post-analysis software for immune sequencing data. Whole-study findings and limits: With TRBV5-6, TRBV5-1 and TRBV20-1 included, about five TRBV segments were more frequent in patients than in controls.

Researchers reported that TCR beta cDNA libraries carried unique molecular identifiers. TCRdb re-analysed the PCR reads in MiXCR, keeping a single row per CDR3 protein. The sample has approximately 690,000 distinct CDR3 sequences; approximately 60% are singletons. These receptors are not linked to any known antigen. The sample consisted of blood. Source of these receptors: a girl aged 2 to 10 with multiple sclerosis.

V usage is TRBV10-3 and J usage is TRBJ1-4; TRBD1 matches at 8 bases. This CDR3 comprises 14 residues. CDR1 is ENHRY, CDR2 SYGVKD, per germline. Trimming cost V 6 bases and J 8 bases; bases outside gene matches: 8. DNA of the CDR3: TGTGCCATCAGAAGGACAGGGAGCGACGAAAAACTGTTTTTT. As protein: CAIRRTGSDEKLFF.

The V and J genes are TRBV10-3 and TRBJ2-3; 10 nucleotides agree with TRBD1. This CDR3 is built from 16 residues. Per germline, CDR1 ENHRY and CDR2 SYGVKD. V lost 0 bases, J lost 5 bases, and 5 bases stayed unmatched. DNA for the CDR3: TGTGCCATCAGTGAGTCAGACAGGGGGCGCATAGATACGCAGTATTTT. Encoded protein: CAISESDRGRIDTQYF.

The chain recombines TRBV5-6 with TRBJ2-7, with TRBD1 matching 9 bases. Germline values: CDR1 SGHDT, CDR2 YYEEEE. The CDR3 is 17 residues long. V lost 3 bases to trimming and J lost 4 bases; unmatched junction nucleotides: 14. CDR3 nucleotides: TGTGCCAGCAGCTCCCTAAGCGAGACAGGGGGAAGATACGAGCAGTACTTC. Amino acids: CASSSLSETGGRYEQYF. Drawing the rest from reference TRBV5-6 and TRBJ2-7, the complete variable domain is DAGVTQSPTHLIKTRGQQVTLRCSPKSGHDTVSWYQQALGQGPQFIFQYYEEEERQRGNFPDRFSGHQFPNYSSELNVNALLLGDSALYLCASSSLSETGGRYEQYFGPGTRLTVT.

V is TRBV12-3 or TRBV12-4 and J is TRBJ1-5; TRBD1 might be the D (6 bases). The V end was cut by 6 bases, the J end by 5 bases, with 11 bases between. This CDR3 has 13 residues. CDR3 in amino acids: CASRKGHHQPQHF. CDR3 DNA: TGTGCCAGCAGAAAGGGACACCATCAGCCCCAGCATTTT.

Regarding this clonotype: At one boundary the junction diverges from the germline segment, which might be a read error. This chain uses TRBV10-3 with TRBJ1-2; D unresolved. Looked up from germline, CDR1 is ENHRY and CDR2 is SYGVKD. The CDR3 length is 12 residues. CDR3 sequence (DNA): TGTGCCATCAACGAAGCTAACTATGGCTGCACCTTC. Its translation is CAINEANYGCTF.

This sequence joins TRBV29-1 and TRBJ2-5; possibly TRBD2 for D (5 bases). The CDR3 runs to 14 residues. V shed 0 bases and J shed 5 bases, with 13 bases lying between them. CDR1 is SQVTM, CDR2 ANQGSEA, per germline. The CDR3 here is CSVEDSARGETQYF. Written as DNA, the CDR3 is TGCAGCGTTGAAGATAGCGCGCGTGGGGAGACCCAGTACTTC.

This clonotype has just a few counts. The rearrangement links TRBV24-1 to TRBJ2-1; D is unclear. V was trimmed by 5 bases and J by 2 bases, leaving 15 bases between them. CDR1 and CDR2 (germline): KGHDR, SFDVKD. The CDR3 length is 16 residues. This chain's CDR3 is CATSGGDTRTYNEQFF. The CDR3 DNA is TGTGCCACCAGTGGCGGTGACACCCGTACCTACAATGAGCAGTTCTTC.

This sequence joins TRBV2 and TRBJ2-1; tentative D call: TRBD2 (5 bases). The germline V and J ends were trimmed by 2 bases and 7 bases, with 12 bases remaining between them. The CDR3 totals 14 residues. Germline CDR1 and CDR2: SNHLY and FYNNEI. DNA of the CDR3: TGTGCCAGCAGTGAATTTACGACGGGAAATGAGCAGTTCTTC. Its translation is CASSEFTTGNEQFF. Variable domain in full (rest from reference TRBV2 and TRBJ2-1): EPEVTQTPSHQVTQMGQEVILRCVPISNHLYFYWYRQILGQKVEFLVSFYNNEISEKSEIFDDQFSVERPDGSNFTLKIRSTKLEDSAMYFCASSEFTTGNEQFFGPGTRLTVL.

The rearrangement uses TRBV6-2 or TRBV6-3 and TRBJ1-5; tentatively, D is TRBD1 (5 bases). The CDR3 is made up of 13 amino acids. Per germline, CDR1 MNHEY and CDR2 SVGEGT. Trimming removed 7 bases at V and 4 bases at J, with 11 bases between. CDR3 amino acids: CASKRDGNQPQHF. CDR3 in DNA: TGTGCCAGCAAGCGGGACGGTAATCAGCCCCAGCATTTT.

The chain combines TRBV6-5 with TRBJ2-1; no firm D call. Germline V CDR1 and CDR2: MNHEY, SVGAGI. Trimming removed 8 bases from V and 9 bases from J, with 14 bases in between. CDR3 size: 12 residues. This CDR3 reads CASGFIRAEQFF. As DNA, the CDR3 is TGTGCCAGCGGCTTCATCCGGGCTGAGCAGTTCTTC.

The V and J genes are TRBV27 and TRBJ1-5; no firm D call. The germline V gene has CDR1 MNHEY and CDR2 SMNVEV (reference sequence). The V and J ends lost 8 bases and 9 bases respectively, with 20 bases between them. This CDR3 region has 14 residues. As DNA, the CDR3 is TGTGCCAGCCACGCGATTTCACCGACGGGGCCCCAGCATTTT. Translated: CASHAISPTGPQHF.